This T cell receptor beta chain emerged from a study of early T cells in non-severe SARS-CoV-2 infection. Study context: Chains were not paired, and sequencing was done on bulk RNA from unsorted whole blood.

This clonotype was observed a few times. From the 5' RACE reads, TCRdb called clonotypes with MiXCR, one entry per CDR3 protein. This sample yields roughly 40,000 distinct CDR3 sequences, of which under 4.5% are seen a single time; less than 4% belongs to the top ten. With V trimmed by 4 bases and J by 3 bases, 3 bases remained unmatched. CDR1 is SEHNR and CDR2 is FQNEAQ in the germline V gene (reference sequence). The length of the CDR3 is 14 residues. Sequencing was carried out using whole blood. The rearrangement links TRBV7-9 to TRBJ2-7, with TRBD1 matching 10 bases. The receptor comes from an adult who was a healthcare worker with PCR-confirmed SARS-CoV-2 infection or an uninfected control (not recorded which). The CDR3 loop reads CASSSGQGLYEQYF. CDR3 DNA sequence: TGTGCCAGCAGCTCGGGACAGGGGCTCTACGAGCAGTACTTC.